This TCR beta chain was identified during a study of cytomegalovirus exposure and HLA in healthy donors. CDR1 is SNHLY and CDR2 is FYNNEI in the germline V gene. This CDR3 is built from 13 residues. Trimming left V 8 bases short and J 2 bases short, with 12 bases between. 60 Vbeta and 13 Jbeta primers were used in PCR. Here immunoSEQ multiplex PCR was the method, and the copy in TCRdb shows in-frame clones only, minus some. This sample has some 42,000 clones, with 50% found just once. The receptor was derived from a human donor in good health. This chain connects TRBV2 to TRBJ1-2; possibly TRBD1 for D (6 bases). The sequenced material came from PBMCs. The CDR3 nucleotides are TGTGCCAGCCACAGGGAGGGAAACTATGGCTACACCTTC. It is translated as CASHREGNYGYTF.